Each of the 4 T cell receptor beta chains below was sequenced from the same sample in a study of cytotoxic CD8 clonotypes in ibrutinib-treated CLL. Sequenced by immunoSEQ multiplex PCR; TCRdb stores in-frame clones only, minus some. This table holds 130,000 to 150,000 clones, approximately 90% found once. The input for sequencing was PBMCs, taken after 12 months of ibrutinib treatment. The receptors derive from a human donor with chronic lymphocytic leukemia.

The sample holds one count of this clone. The V and J genes are TRBV27 and TRBJ2-1; tentative D call: TRBD1 (6 bases). The ends were cut back, 3 bases at V and 0 bases at J, with 9 bases in the middle. Germline V lookup: CDR1 MNHEY, CDR2 SMNVEV (reference sequence). The CDR3 covers 15 residues. The DNA for the CDR3 is TGTGCCAGCAGTTTCCCAGGGGTCTCCTACAATGAGCAGTTCTTC. Amino acids: CASSFPGVSYNEQFF.

This CDR3 reads CASSRETGQDTEAFF. The DNA of the CDR3 is TGTGCCAGTTCCCGCGAGACAGGGCAGGACACTGAAGCTTTCTTT. The rearrangement joins TRBV19 to TRBJ1-1; 7 nucleotides agree with TRBD1. V was clipped by 8 bases and J by 3 bases; unmatched bases: 12. From germline, CDR1 is LNHDA and CDR2 SQIVND (reference sequence). The length of the CDR3 is 15 residues.

This clone occurred once. The chain links TRBV28 to TRBJ2-7, with 7 bases that match TRBD1. Germline CDR1 MDHEN, CDR2 SYDVKM. This CDR3 comprises 14 residues. V shed 6 bases and J 2 bases; nucleotides not matched to a gene: 7. As DNA, the CDR3 is TGTGCCAGCAGGCCCTCCGGGACAGCCTACGAGCAGTACTTC. Its protein product is CASRPSGTAYEQYF.

Points on this clone: Sequence at one end of the junction differs from germline and may be a read error. The chain carries TRBV18 and TRBJ2-3; D perhaps matches TRBD1 (6 bases). The germline CDR1 and CDR2 sequences are KGHSH and LQKENI. CDR3 size: 13 residues. The CDR3 loop is CASSPQGRDTQYF. CDR3 coding DNA: TGTGCCAGCTCCCCACAGGGTCGGGATACGCAGTATTTT.